These T cell receptor beta chains were read from a single sample in a study of cytomegalovirus exposure and HLA in healthy donors. Some clones are missing from TCRdb's copy, which holds only in-frame ones; the method was immunoSEQ multiplex PCR. This table holds around 100,000 clones, roughly 68% found once. Sequences were obtained from PBMCs. The receptors were sampled from a woman aged 25 to 39 in good health and CMV-seronegative. Both conserved end residues are part of each CDR3.

j_gene	v_gene	CDR3aa
TRBJ2-7	TRBV6-5	CASSLQAGSYEQYF
TRBJ2-2	TRBV2	CASSGDRAGAGELFF
TRBJ1-3	TRBV7-9	CASSRPGQTSGNTIYF
TRBJ1-5	TRBV5-6	CASKPAGINQPQHF
TRBJ2-5	TRBV14	CASSPLHRGGTQYF
TRBJ2-1	TRBV9	CASGAGTSRYNEQFF
TRBJ1-4	TRBV4-2	CASSQDTTGVGEKLFF
TRBJ2-5	TRBV5-6	CASSPTTAGQTQYF
TRBJ1-5	TRBV4-1	CASSQGSGQLRVEPQHF
TRBJ1-1	TRBV19	CASSIGRTANTEAFF
TRBJ1-3	TRBV11-2	CASSWGGLGSGNTIYF
TRBJ1-4	TRBV2	CASSVEEKLFF
TRBJ2-7	TRBV6-1	CASSEQVGTTISYEQYF
TRBJ1-1	TRBV6-1	CASSDRENTEAFF
TRBJ2-1	TRBV6-5	CASSYDRGTNNEQFF
TRBJ2-4	TRBV30	CAWSRGTPLGNIQYF
TRBJ1-2	TRBV27	CASSFIRDRGFYYGYTF
TRBJ2-1	TRBV2	CASSGTSGPNNEQFF
TRBJ1-2	TRBV27	CASSTRVPGQGRYGYTF
TRBJ1-5	TRBV18	CASSRGSEFQPQHF
TRBJ1-5	TRBV19	CASTKGQGFVSNQPQHF
TRBJ2-5	TRBV11-3	CASSLGSQKETQYF
TRBJ1-4	TRBV25-1	CASSEYDQAGKLFF
TRBJ1-1	TRBV27	CASKRDRVDTEAFF
TRBJ2-2	TRBV5-4	CASSLAGTYTGELFF
TRBJ2-3	TRBV11-2	CASSLAPTDTQYF
TRBJ2-7	TRBV5-1	CASSPNAGSLYEQYF
TRBJ1-1	TRBV11-3	CASSLEFGTGQRSAFF
TRBJ1-2	TRBV29-1	CSVEDGSGTGIGYTF
TRBJ2-3	TRBV21-1	CASSTGGSTDTQYF
TRBJ1-2	TRBV5-1	CASSLESADRNTF
TRBJ1-2	TRBV27	CASSSPNTNYGYTF
TRBJ2-7	TRBV6-1	CASRAGTSFDYEQYF
TRBJ1-4	TRBV11-3	CASSGGTATNEKLFF
TRBJ1-1	TRBV5-4	CASSLSLGQRGLAFF
TRBJ2-2	TRBV2	CASKEEGSGELFF
TRBJ1-5	TRBV10-3	CAISESVGGNQPQHF
TRBJ2-1	TRBV6-1	CASSDLQGRGEQFF
TRBJ2-7	TRBV6-1	CASSGPGTGLYEQYF
TRBJ1-2	TRBV11-3	CASSSVGGGRNYGYTF
TRBJ2-3	TRBV19	CASTPGLAGETDTQYF
TRBJ2-5	TRBV25-1	CASSGGFGMETQYF
TRBJ2-2	TRBV7-2	CASSLEVWAGGSGELFF
TRBJ1-6	TRBV6-1	CASSETTLTGLFVTLGDSPLHF
TRBJ1-1	TRBV7-2	CASSTDTEAFF
TRBJ2-5	TRBV30	CAWSFRTLGETQYF